One and the same sample provided the 26 T cell receptor beta chains below, sequenced in a study of regulatory T cells. Study-wide results and limits: In CD3G-deficient patients, conventional CD4+ T cells were enriched for hydrophobic CDR3 residues at positions 6 and 7.

The PCR used 52 TRBV and 13 TRBJ primers. Sequencing was performed with immunoSEQ multiplex PCR; in TCRdb, only in-frame clones are kept and a portion is missing. The table includes about 32,000 clones, 75% to 90% detected once. These receptors have no known antigen. The sample was conventional CD4+ T cells sorted from blood. These receptors came from a young adult with CD3G deficiency.

The chain couples TRBV11-3 to TRBJ2-7; perhaps D is TRBD1 or TRBD2 (5 bases each). Germline CDR1 reads SGHNT; CDR2 reads YENEEA. CDR3 length: 15 amino acids. The germline V and J ends were trimmed by 5 bases and 0 bases, with 14 bases remaining between them. The CDR3 sequence is CASSRGWGSSYEQYF. DNA of the CDR3: TGTGCCAGCAGCAGAGGGTGGGGCAGCTCCTACGAGCAGTACTTC.

V is TRBV6-1 and J is TRBJ1-2, with D possibly matching TRBD1 (6 bases). The CDR3 runs to 15 residues. V was clipped by 11 bases and J by 7 bases, with 26 bases between them. In germline, CDR1 is MNHNS, CDR2 SASEGT. Here the CDR3 DNA reads TGTGCCGCCACGGGCGGGACATCACACCGGGGTGGCTACACCTTC. Translation gives CAATGGTSHRGGYTF.

The chain is built from TRBV19 and TRBJ2-1; D possibly uses TRBD1 or TRBD2 (5 bases each). The CDR3 covers 14 residues. Trimming took 0 bases from V and 12 from J, leaving 15 bases between them. Germline-derived CDR1 and CDR2 are LNHDA and SQIVND (reference sequence). Here the CDR3 DNA reads TGTGCCAGTAGTATAGATTCGGGGCCCGCGGGGCAGTTCTTC. This gives the protein CASSIDSGPAGQFF.

V gene TRBV28 combines with J gene TRBJ1-5; 8 bases fit TRBD1. V was clipped by 3 bases and J by 7 bases; unmatched bases: 11. Per germline, CDR1 MDHEN and CDR2 SYDVKM. The CDR3 has 16 amino acids. In DNA form, the CDR3 reads TGTGCCAGCAGTTTGCGGGCAGGGGGCTCGGGACAGCCCCAGCATTTT. This translates into CASSLRAGGSGQPQHF. Full variable domain (rest looked up from reference TRBV28 and TRBJ1-5): DVKVTQSSRYLVKRTGEKVFLECVQDMDHENMFWYRQDPGLGLRLIYFSYDVKMKEKGDIPEGYSVSREKKERFSLILESASTNQTSMYLCASSLRAGGSGQPQHFGDGTRLSIL.

The rearrangement links TRBV19 to TRBJ2-5; 9 bases are a match to TRBD2. Germline loops: CDR1 LNHDA, CDR2 SQIVND (reference sequence). V trimming: 5 bases; J trimming: 5 bases; junction bases outside the gene matches: 9. CDR3 length equals 15 residues. The CDR3 spells CASSSSGRLGETQYF. The CDR3 DNA reads as TGTGCCAGTAGTTCCAGCGGGAGGCTGGGGGAGACCCAGTACTTC.

This clone was counted between two and nine times. This chain uses TRBV6-1 with TRBJ1-2; the match to TRBD1 covers 7 bases. The length of the CDR3 is 13 residues. The germline CDR1 and CDR2 sequences are MNHNS and SASEGT. The V segment lost 6 bases and the J segment 4 bases; nucleotides outside the gene matches: 5. The CDR3 loop is CASRTDRAYGYTF. In nucleotides, the CDR3 is TGTGCCAGCAGGACCGACAGGGCCTATGGCTACACCTTC.

The rearrangement joins TRBV5-1 to TRBJ1-1; possible D gene TRBD1, 6 bases. Looked up from germline, CDR1 is SGHRS and CDR2 is YFSETQ. The V gene lost 0 bases and the J gene lost 3 bases, with 9 bases spanning the gap. The CDR3 is 14 residues long. The CDR3 region has the DNA TGCGCCAGCAGCTTGGGGGGGCGAGACACTGAAGCTTTCTTT. Translated: CASSLGGRDTEAFF.

The rearrangement joins TRBV6-6 to TRBJ1-2; the D is unclear. This CDR3 is 13 amino acids long. In germline, CDR1 is MNHNY, CDR2 SVGAGI (reference sequence). The V gene lost 9 bases and the J gene lost 0 bases, with 11 bases spanning the gap. Here the CDR3 DNA reads TGTGCCAGTGGGTCCTCAGCTAACTATGGCTACACCTTC. Its protein is CASGSSANYGYTF.

This chain connects TRBV7-9 to TRBJ1-2, with unresolved D. This CDR3 has 12 residues. Deletions cut 4 bases from V and 8 bases from J, with 11 bases between. Germline V gene sequence: CDR1 SEHNR, CDR2 FQNEAQ (reference sequence). As DNA, the CDR3 is TGTGCCAGCAGCTCTAGATATCAGGGCTACACCTTC. As protein: CASSSRYQGYTF.

This chain uses TRBV6-1 with TRBJ1-5, with D maybe TRBD1 (5 bases). V was trimmed by 2 bases and J by 0 bases, leaving 8 bases between them. Germline CDR1 is MNHNS and CDR2 is SASEGT. The length of the CDR3 is 15 residues. CDR3 sequence reads: CASSESGFSNQPQHF. The CDR3 DNA reads as TGTGCCAGCAGTGAATCAGGGTTTAGCAATCAGCCCCAGCATTTT.

The chain employs TRBV6-1 and TRBJ1-6; TRBD1 matches 9 bases. Germline CDR1 and CDR2: MNHNS and SASEGT. This CDR3 contains 15 residues. V dropped 5 bases and J dropped 9; count of bases not matched to a gene: 8. The CDR3: CASSSGTGRASPLHF. CDR3 nucleotide sequence: TGTGCCAGCAGTTCCGGGACAGGGAGAGCTTCACCCCTCCACTTT.

The chain joins TRBV28 to TRBJ2-3; no clear D gene. The CDR3 consists of 12 residues. Trimming took off 5 bases at V and 2 bases at J, with 5 bases between the two ends. The germline V gene has CDR1 MDHEN and CDR2 SYDVKM. The CDR3 protein is CASSRFTDTQYF. The CDR3 DNA is TGTGCCAGCAGTCGCTTCACAGATACGCAGTATTTT.

J is TRBJ2-3 and V is TRBV9; maybe TRBD2 (5 bases). In germline, CDR1 is SGDLS, CDR2 YYNGEE. Trimming stripped 0 bases from V and 0 bases from J, with 5 bases between. The CDR3 is 14 residues long. The CDR3 DNA reads as TGTGCCAGCAGCGTAGGCGGGAGCACAGATACGCAGTATTTT. This codes for CASSVGGSTDTQYF.

The chain combines TRBV5-1 with TRBJ2-2; no reliable D call. CDR1 is SGHRS and CDR2 is YFSETQ in the germline V gene. CDR3 length: 14 amino acids. The ends were cut back, 0 bases at V and 4 bases at J, with 7 bases in the middle. The CDR3 sequence is CASSLGLVTGELFF. Written as DNA, the CDR3 is TGCGCCAGCAGCTTGGGGCTAGTCACCGGGGAGCTGTTTTTT. The full variable domain, in which reference TRBV5-1 and TRBJ2-2 provide the parts outside the CDR3, is KAGVTQTPRYLIKTRGQQVTLSCSPISGHRSVSWYQQTPGQGLQFLFEYFSETQRNKGNFPGRFSGRQFSNSRSEMNVSTLELGDSALYLCASSLGLVTGELFFGEGSRLTVL.

This chain links TRBV5-1 with TRBJ1-2; possibly TRBD1 for D (5 bases). Trimming shortened V by 6 bases and J by 7 bases, and 13 bases separated the two germline ends. The CDR3 runs to 12 residues. Germline V gene sequence: CDR1 SGHRS, CDR2 YFSETQ. The CDR3: CASTRDFLGYTF. Written as DNA, the CDR3 is TGCGCCAGCACCCGGGACTTCCTTGGCTACACCTTC.

The chain combines TRBV30 with TRBJ1-1; 10 bases map to TRBD1. The CDR3 loop spans 15 amino acids. V lost 3 bases, J lost 0 bases, and 4 bases stayed unmatched. The V gene's germline CDR1 is GTSNPN and CDR2 SVGIG (reference sequence). The CDR3 loop is CAWSGTGAMNTEAFF. Here the CDR3 DNA reads TGTGCCTGGAGCGGGACAGGGGCTATGAACACTGAAGCTTTCTTT.

Only one count was recorded for this clone. J is TRBJ1-1 and V is TRBV6-1; 7 bases fit TRBD1. CDR3 size: 14 residues. From germline, CDR1 is MNHNS and CDR2 SASEGT. Trimming removed 6 bases from V and 3 bases from J; junction bases left unmatched: 7. CDR3 sequence: CASSGTAGYTEAFF. The CDR3 DNA sequence: TGTGCCAGCAGCGGGACAGCGGGGTACACTGAAGCTTTCTTT.

V is TRBV9 and J is TRBJ1-2, with D possibly matching TRBD1 (5 bases). Germline V lookup: CDR1 SGDLS, CDR2 YYNGEE. CDR3 size: 18 residues. The V end was cut by 3 bases, the J end by 4 bases, with 25 bases between. In DNA form, the CDR3 reads TGTGCCAGCAGCGACCTGGGGGACCGCGATGACACCAGCTATGGCTACACCTTC. It translates to CASSDLGDRDDTSYGYTF.

CDR3 amino acids: CATSPGTGAEAFF. The CDR3 region has the DNA TGTGCCACCTCCCCCGGGACAGGGGCTGAAGCTTTCTTT. The gene calls are TRBV6-1 and TRBJ1-1; TRBD1 matches 10 bases. Germline lookup yields CDR1 MNHNS and CDR2 SASEGT. Trimming took 10 bases from V and 6 from J; bases not matched to a gene: 8. The CDR3 length is 13 residues.

The gene calls are TRBV5-1 and TRBJ1-1; 7 positions agree with TRBD1. The CDR3 spans 14 residues. The V gene's germline CDR1 is SGHRS and CDR2 YFSETQ. J gave up 6 bases and V 4 bases, and 9 bases lay outside the gene matches. The CDR3 reads CASSPRTGASEAFF. The CDR3 bases are TGCGCCAGCAGCCCACGGACAGGAGCCTCTGAAGCTTTCTTT. Combining the CDR3 with reference TRBV5-1 and TRBJ1-1 gives the whole variable domain KAGVTQTPRYLIKTRGQQVTLSCSPISGHRSVSWYQQTPGQGLQFLFEYFSETQRNKGNFPGRFSGRQFSNSRSEMNVSTLELGDSALYLCASSPRTGASEAFFGQGTRLTVV.

The chain has TRBV28 and TRBJ2-5, with 7 positions matching TRBD1. Germline values: CDR1 MDHEN, CDR2 SYDVKM. Trimming at V came to 6 bases and at J to 1 base, leaving 8 bases not matched to a gene. This CDR3 comprises 15 residues. The CDR3 nucleotides are TGTGCCAGCAGCCCCCGGACAGGCAGCCAAGAGACCCAGTACTTC. It yields the protein CASSPRTGSQETQYF.

The rearrangement uses TRBV28 and TRBJ2-2, with 7 bases matching TRBD1. The CDR3 runs to 16 residues. Trimming removed 11 bases from V and 3 bases from J; junction bases left unmatched: 15. Germline CDR1 reads MDHEN; CDR2 reads SYDVKM. The CDR3 is CASNRGRRLDTGELFF. The CDR3 DNA follows: TGTGCCTCGAACAGGGGCCGCAGGCTAGACACCGGGGAGCTGTTTTTT.

The V gene is TRBV28, the J gene TRBJ2-7; no firm D call. The germline V gene has CDR1 MDHEN and CDR2 SYDVKM. The CDR3 runs 12 residues. V lost 5 bases to trimming and J lost 6 bases, with 11 bases between them. The CDR3 DNA reads TGTGCCAGCAGTCCTACAACGTCCGAGCAGTACTTC. It specifies CASSPTTSEQYF.

V usage is TRBV19 and J usage is TRBJ2-6; D is perhaps TRBD1 (6 bases). The CDR3 length is 17 residues. Germline V gene lookup returns CDR1 LNHDA and CDR2 SQIVND (reference sequence). The germline V and J ends were trimmed by 8 bases and 4 bases, with 21 bases remaining between them. CDR3 region: CASSYRFRGAGANVLTF. The CDR3 DNA reads as TGTGCCAGTTCTTACCGATTCAGGGGAGCGGGGGCCAACGTCCTGACTTTC.

This clone was found a few times. The chain uses TRBV28 and TRBJ1-2; D is undetermined. This CDR3 has 13 residues. CDR1 MDHEN and CDR2 SYDVKM come from the germline V gene. The V and J ends lost 7 bases and 5 bases respectively, with 14 bases between them. This chain's CDR3 is CASNGPEHYGYTF. CDR3 DNA: TGTGCCAGCAACGGGCCAGAGCATTATGGCTACACCTTC.

The genes are TRBV28 and TRBJ2-7, with 7 bases fitting TRBD2. Germline trimming cut 8 bases from V and 6 bases from J; bases unmatched to any gene: 10. The CDR3 totals 13 residues. Germline V lookup: CDR1 MDHEN, CDR2 SYDVKM. CDR3 DNA: TGTGCCAGCGGGCCGGGAGGCCTCTCCGAGCAGTACTTC. Translating gives CASGPGGLSEQYF.